In its sample, the clone carrying this T cell receptor (beta chain) was seen many times. Its cognate antigen is unknown. Time point given: newly diagnosed GD, antithyroid drugs for less than 3 months. RNA extracted from PBMCs served as the sequencing template. The data originate from a study of regulatory T cells in long-lasting Graves disease. Study-wide background: Graves' patients with a new diagnosis had received antithyroid drugs under 3 months.

Overall study results and limits: Segments TRBV28, TRBJ1-2 and TRBJ2-5 showed preferential usage in persistent disease. Persistent Graves' disease cases displayed lower TCR diversity than newly diagnosed ones.

Trimming removed 2 bases at V and 1 base at J, with 13 bases between. CDR1 and CDR2 from the germline V gene are SGHRS and YFSETQ. This CDR3 contains 15 residues. The authors built TCR beta libraries using iRepertoire HTBI primers and Arm-PCR of CDR3 regions. TCRdb itself ran the multiplex PCR reads through MiXCR, one entry per CDR3 protein. The top ten clones hold 12% of a sample with some 460,000 distinct CDR3 sequences, around 15% of them seen once. Another study also made use of these data, one on T cells in Graves' hyperthyroidism and ophthalmopathy. That report notes: By a 13 V-J model, ophthalmopathy was set apart from stable hyperthyroidism.

The sample in question was peripheral blood mononuclear cells (PBMCs), obtained at new diagnosis, from a patient treated with antithyroid drugs. This TCR came from a man aged 35 to 55 with Graves disease. This chain joins TRBV5-1 and TRBJ2-7, with TRBD1 as a possible D gene (6 bases). CDR3 loop: CASSLGGVTSYEQYF. The CDR3 DNA reads TGCGCCAGCAGCTTAGGGGGAGTCACGTCCTACGAGCAGTACTTC.